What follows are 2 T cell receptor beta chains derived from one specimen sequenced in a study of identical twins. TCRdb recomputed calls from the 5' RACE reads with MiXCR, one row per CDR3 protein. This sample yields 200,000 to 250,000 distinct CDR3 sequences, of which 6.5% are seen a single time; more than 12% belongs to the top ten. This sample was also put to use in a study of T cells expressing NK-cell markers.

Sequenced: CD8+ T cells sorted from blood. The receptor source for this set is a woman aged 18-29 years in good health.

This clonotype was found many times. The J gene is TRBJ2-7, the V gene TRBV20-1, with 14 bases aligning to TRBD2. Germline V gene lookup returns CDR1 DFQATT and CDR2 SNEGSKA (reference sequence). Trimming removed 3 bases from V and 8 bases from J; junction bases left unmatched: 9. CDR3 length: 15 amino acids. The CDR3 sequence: CSASLTGTSGSKQYF. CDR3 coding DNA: TGCAGTGCTAGCTTGACCGGGACTAGCGGGAGTAAGCAGTACTTC.

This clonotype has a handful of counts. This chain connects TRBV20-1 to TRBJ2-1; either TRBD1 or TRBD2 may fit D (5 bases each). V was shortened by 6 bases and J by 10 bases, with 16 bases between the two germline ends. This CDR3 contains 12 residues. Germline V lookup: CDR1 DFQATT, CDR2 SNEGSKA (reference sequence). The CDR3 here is CSATVLGDEQFF. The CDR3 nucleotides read TGCAGTGCCACCGTTTTGGGGGACGAGCAGTTCTTC.